The 12 T cell receptor beta chains presented below share a single source sample, sequenced in a study of beta chain features in type 1 diabetes. Of the isolated RNA, all was reverse transcribed, and so the sequenced material was expressed TCRB transcripts. Sequencing used immunoSEQ multiplex PCR; TCRdb keeps in-frame clones, though not all of them. The sample carries roughly 240,000 clones, 55% to 70% recorded once. The specimen was naive CD4+ T cells from blood. These receptors were obtained from a man aged 30 to 45 in good health.

The chain uses TRBV4-3 and TRBJ2-7, with 10 bases aligning to TRBD2. V lost 0 bases, J lost 3 bases, and 5 bases stayed unmatched. Germline lookup yields CDR1 LGHNA and CDR2 YSLEER. The CDR3 is 16 residues long. CDR3 region: CASSQELASGSYEQYF. The CDR3 nucleotides are TGCGCCAGCAGCCAAGAATTGGCTAGCGGGAGCTACGAGCAGTACTTC.

This sequence joins TRBV29-1 and TRBJ2-5; D remains ambiguous. Germline V gene data show CDR1 as SQVTM and CDR2 as ANQGSEA. V was trimmed by 5 bases and J by 9 bases, leaving 7 bases between them. There are 9 residues in the CDR3. DNA of the CDR3: TGCAGCGTTTCATTGGCCCAGTACTTC. The encoded protein is CSVSLAQYF.

This clone was seen a few times. V usage is TRBV18 and J usage is TRBJ1-1, with D possibly matching TRBD1 (6 bases). Germline V gene lookup returns CDR1 KGHSH and CDR2 LQKENI. Between the trimmed V and J ends, which lost 6 bases and 4 bases, there was a span of 15 bases. The CDR3 has 14 residues. The CDR3 region is CASSRGGLGTEAFF. The CDR3 DNA reads TGTGCCAGCTCCAGGGGAGGGCTAGGCACTGAAGCTTTCTTT. Filled out from reference TRBV18 and TRBJ1-1, the complete variable domain reads NAGVMQNPRHLVRRRGQEARLRCSPMKGHSHVYWYRQLPEEGLKFMVYLQKENIIDESGMPKERFSAEFPKEGPSILRIQQVVRGDSAAYFCASSRGGLGTEAFFGQGTRLTVV.

The chain recombines TRBV30 with TRBJ2-3; TRBD2 matches 9 bases. The CDR3 is made up of 16 amino acids. Germline trimming cut 2 bases from V and 5 bases from J; bases unmatched to any gene: 11. Germline V CDR1 and CDR2: GTSNPN, SVGIG (reference sequence). The CDR3 reads CAWSLGRTSDRDTQYF. The CDR3 DNA follows: TGTGCCTGGAGTTTAGGAAGGACTAGCGATAGAGATACGCAGTATTTT.

This chain links TRBV18 with TRBJ1-2; D unresolved. Trimming took 3 bases from V and 5 from J, leaving 4 bases between them. This CDR3 spans 11 amino acids. The germline gives CDR1 KGHSH, CDR2 LQKENI. The CDR3 is CASSPRYGYTF. The CDR3 nucleotides read TGTGCCAGCTCACCCCGGTATGGCTACACCTTC.

This clone turned up a few times. The rearrangement uses TRBV7-9 and TRBJ2-3; a weak D match, TRBD2 (6 bases). CDR3 length equals 15 residues. Trimming left V 5 bases short and J 1 base short, with 13 bases between. Germline CDR1 is SEHNR and CDR2 is FQNEAQ (reference sequence). The CDR3 DNA reads as TGTGCCAGCAGCCATCTCACGGGAGGCACAGATACGCAGTATTTT. Its protein product is CASSHLTGGTDTQYF.

This sequence joins TRBV5-1 and TRBJ2-7; tentatively, D is TRBD1 or TRBD2 (5 bases each). Germline CDR1 and CDR2: SGHRS and YFSETQ. Trimming cost V 0 bases and J 7 bases, with 11 bases left between them. The CDR3 consists of 13 residues. CDR3: CASSLAGRVEQYF. In DNA, the CDR3 is TGCGCCAGCAGCTTGGCAGGGAGAGTTGAGCAGTACTTC.

The J gene is TRBJ1-1, the V gene TRBV30; D unresolved. The CDR3 is 12 residues long. The V end lost 1 base, the J end lost 11 bases, and 14 bases lay between the germline ends. Germline CDR1 reads GTSNPN; CDR2 reads SVGIG (reference sequence). CDR3 in DNA: TGTGCCTGGAGTGAAGGATACCGAGAGGCTTTCTTT. This codes for CAWSEGYREAFF.

This chain uses TRBV27 with TRBJ2-5, with D perhaps given as TRBD1 or TRBD2 (5 bases each). The germline CDR1 and CDR2 sequences are MNHEY and SMNVEV (reference sequence). The CDR3 contains 13 residues. The germline V and J ends were trimmed by 5 bases and 5 bases, with 12 bases remaining between them. CDR3 loop: CASSPRGVETQYF. The CDR3 DNA reads as TGTGCCAGCAGTCCCCGAGGGGTGGAGACCCAGTACTTC.

V and J are TRBV29-1 and TRBJ2-2; TRBD2 aligns across 15 bases. Germline V gene sequence: CDR1 SQVTM, CDR2 ANQGSEA. Losses at the gene ends were 7 bases for V and 0 bases for J; bases not matched to a gene: 6. This CDR3 has 17 amino acids. The CDR3 DNA sequence: TGCAGCGCTAAGGGACTAGCGGGAGGATCGAACACCGGGGAGCTGTTTTTT. It encodes CSAKGLAGGSNTGELFF.

This rearrangement joins TRBV7-2 to TRBJ2-3, with D maybe TRBD1 (6 bases). Trimming pared 4 bases from V and 12 bases from J, leaving 14 bases between. Per germline, CDR1 SGHTA and CDR2 FQGNSA. CDR3 size: 12 residues. Here the CDR3 DNA reads TGTGCCAGCAGCTCGCCCTCCAGGGGTCAGTATTTT. It is translated as CASSSPSRGQYF.

This clone has a handful of counts. The chain has TRBV29-1 and TRBJ2-3, with D hard to call. CDR3 size: 12 residues. Trimming left V 6 bases short and J 0 bases short, with 7 bases between. The germline gives CDR1 SQVTM, CDR2 ANQGSEA. Written as DNA, the CDR3 is TGCAGCGTCGCGACTAGCACAGATACGCAGTATTTT. Protein: CSVATSTDTQYF.